One sample yielded the 19 T cell receptor beta chains listed below, sequenced in a study of monozygotic twins with inflammatory bowel disease. Each CDR3 protein gets one entry in TCRdb, which reprocessed the 5' RACE reads and gives no DNA. In total, the table holds fewer than 400,000 distinct CDR3 sequences. Sequencing used blood. These receptors were taken from a human donor with ulcerative colitis or Crohn's disease, or a healthy co-twin of an affected twin (not recorded which).

The rearrangement links TRBV9 to TRBJ1-2; the TRBD1 assignment by TCRdb is unverifiable without DNA. The germline V gene has CDR1 SGDLS and CDR2 YYNGEE. There are 14 residues in the CDR3. The CDR3 is CASSVGQTNYGYTF. Together with reference TRBV9 and TRBJ1-2, the CDR3 gives the full variable domain: DSGVTQTPKHLITATGQRVTLRCSPRSGDLSVYWYQQSLDQGLQFLIQYYNGEERAKGNILERFSAQQFPDLHSELNLSSLELGDSALYFCASSVGQTNYGYTFGSGTRLTVV.

The CDR3 here is CASSLAGGVEQFF. The chain has TRBV7-9 and TRBJ2-1. The CDR3 spans 13 residues. Germline V lookup: CDR1 SEHNR, CDR2 FQNEAQ (reference sequence).

The V gene is TRBV29-1, the J gene TRBJ2-1. The CDR3 consists of 14 residues. Germline CDR1 SQVTM, CDR2 ANQGSEA. CDR3 sequence reads: CSVTADKSHNEQFF.

J is TRBJ2-3 and V is TRBV5-1. Germline values: CDR1 SGHRS, CDR2 YFSETQ. The CDR3 length is 12 residues. The CDR3 loop is CASGPSTDTQYF.

The V gene is TRBV20-1, the J gene TRBJ1-4; TCRdb picks TRBD1, but there is no DNA to check that call. This CDR3 has 14 amino acids. Germline V gene lookup returns CDR1 DFQATT and CDR2 SNEGSKA (reference sequence). CDR3 sequence reads: CSARPGGLNEKLFF.

The CDR3 region is CSATKRRDRVYEQYF. V is TRBV20-1 and J is TRBJ2-7; checking the TCRdb D call of TRBD1 is not possible without DNA. The CDR3 loop spans 15 amino acids. CDR1 is DFQATT and CDR2 is SNEGSKA in the germline V gene (reference sequence).

CDR3 residues: CASSVVSYNEQFF. This chain connects TRBV9 to TRBJ2-1. Germline V gives CDR1 SGDLS, CDR2 YYNGEE. There are 13 residues in the CDR3.

The chain couples TRBV24-1 to TRBJ2-1; TCRdb proposes TRBD2, but this gene call is untestable without DNA. From germline, CDR1 is KGHDR and CDR2 SFDVKD. CDR3 length: 19 amino acids. This chain's CDR3 is CATSVPTGTSGGLGHEQFF.

The genes are TRBV28 and TRBJ2-3. Germline assignment: CDR1 MDHEN and CDR2 SYDVKM. The CDR3 sequence is 11 residues long. This CDR3 reads CASSRTDTQYF.

The chain recombines TRBV5-6 with TRBJ2-2. This CDR3 spans 13 amino acids. Germline V gene sequence: CDR1 SGHDT, CDR2 YYEEEE. The CDR3 region is CASSLDVGWELFF.

CDR3: CASSPGGSGTIYEQYF. The V and J genes are TRBV5-6 and TRBJ2-7; absent DNA, TCRdb's TRBD2 call cannot be checked. CDR1 SGHDT and CDR2 YYEEEE come from the germline V gene. This CDR3 spans 16 amino acids.

V is TRBV24-1 and J is TRBJ2-7; there is no DNA to check the TCRdb D call of TRBD2. Germline CDR1 reads KGHDR; CDR2 reads SFDVKD. CDR3 length: 13 residues. The CDR3 sequence is CASSGLGGIEQYF.

The CDR3: CASSDRAPLHF. V usage is TRBV7-2 and J usage is TRBJ1-6; without DNA, the TCRdb call of TRBD1 cannot be checked. Germline assignment: CDR1 SGHTA and CDR2 FQGNSA. This CDR3 is 11 amino acids long.

The rearrangement links TRBV6-1 to TRBJ1-5. The CDR3 extends over 11 amino acids. Looked up from germline, CDR1 is MNHNS and CDR2 is SASEGT. The CDR3 protein is CASRGPSAQHF.

The V gene is TRBV18, the J gene TRBJ1-5; TCRdb's assignment of TRBD1 cannot be checked, as there is no DNA. Germline values: CDR1 KGHSH, CDR2 LQKENI. The CDR3 is 13 amino acids. CDR3: CASSTGSAQPQHF.

The rearrangement links TRBV7-9 to TRBJ1-1. The germline V gene has CDR1 SEHNR and CDR2 FQNEAQ (reference sequence). CDR3 length equals 12 residues. This CDR3 reads CASSIMNTEAFF.

V is TRBV10-2 and J is TRBJ2-7; as DNA is missing, the TRBD1 call by TCRdb cannot be tested. This CDR3 is 13 amino acids long. CDR1 WSHSY and CDR2 SAAADI come from the germline V gene. The CDR3 spells CASSGTFPYEQYF.

The chain combines TRBV12-3 or TRBV12-4 with TRBJ2-7. The CDR3 is 13 amino acids. The CDR3 sequence: CASSLGSRYEQYF.

The V gene is TRBV7-2, the J gene TRBJ2-2. Germline CDR1 and CDR2: SGHTA and FQGNSA. The CDR3 runs to 17 residues. The CDR3 spells CASSSQTTRANTGELFF.